This T cell receptor (beta chain) was profiled in a study of T cell responses to AZD1222 COVID-19 vaccine. Study summary: Second doses that came at about 4 or about 12 weeks were put together. General study results and limits: Most donors were white British and more were female, and clonal diversity was possibly underestimated. Spike regions recognized by vaccine-associated CD4 TCRs spanned the protein, led by 160-218 and 743-854. It was only a handful of AZD1222 recipients who were seropositive at baseline.

V was cut by 3 bases and J by 2 bases, with 4 bases left in between. CDR3 length: 12 amino acids. Germline values: CDR1 KGHSH, CDR2 LQKENI. The data were produced by immunoSEQ multiplex PCR, yet TCRdb's version contains in-frame clones alone and is incomplete. The sample includes about 150,000 clones, approximately 88% of them seen just once. As concerns this clone: The antigen remains unidentified. The sample contains more than one DNA sequence encoding this CDR3.

The starting material was peripheral blood, obtained on day 0 of AZD1222 vaccination. The sequence was obtained from an adult in good health. V is TRBV18 and J is TRBJ2-5, with D unclear. CDR3 protein: CASSPGQETQYF. The CDR3 nucleotides read TGTGCCAGCTCACCGGGTCAAGAGACCCAGTACTTC.